This TCR beta chain was identified during a study of radiation and T cells in renal cell carcinoma. A word on this clone: Antigen unknown.

TCRdb's copy holds only in-frame clones and misses some; the assay was immunoSEQ multiplex PCR. The sample includes approximately 25,000 clones, over 50% of them seen just once. This sample's treatment: treatment-naive control, cytoreductive nephrectomy. Study-level points and caveats: Top 100 clonotypes averaged around 50% in irradiated versus around 45% in nephrectomy-only tumors.

V lost 6 bases, J lost 2 bases, and 14 bases lay in between. The CDR3 is 14 amino acids. CDR1 MNHEY and CDR2 SVGAGI come from the germline V gene. V is TRBV6-5 and J is TRBJ2-7, with D perhaps matching TRBD1 (6 bases). The specimen was tumor tissue, collected from a patient whose treatment was nephrectomy without radiotherapy. The clonotype comes from a human donor with renal cell carcinoma. The CDR3 protein is CASRIRDTTYEQYF. CDR3 nucleotide sequence: TGTGCCAGCAGGATCCGGGACACAACCTACGAGCAGTACTTC.